Presented here are 19 T cell receptor beta chains from one specimen sequenced in a study of cytomegalovirus exposure and HLA in healthy donors. Assay used: immunoSEQ multiplex PCR; TCRdb lists only in-frame clones, some missing. The sample lists approximately 280,000 clones, about 86% occurring once. The sample comprised PBMCs. The receptor set was obtained from a woman aged 18-29 years in good health and CMV-seronegative.

The chain employs TRBV30 and TRBJ1-3; D call uncertain. This CDR3 comprises 13 residues. V was cut by 8 bases and J by 1 base, with 12 bases left in between. Germline CDR1 GTSNPN, CDR2 SVGIG (reference sequence). This CDR3 reads CAGPGKSGNTIYF. The CDR3 DNA reads as TGTGCCGGCCCCGGGAAATCTGGAAACACCATATATTTT.

J is TRBJ2-7 and V is TRBV9; 8 nucleotides align to TRBD2. In germline, CDR1 is SGDLS, CDR2 YYNGEE. With V trimmed by 4 bases and J by 4 bases, 13 bases remained unmatched. The CDR3 runs to 16 residues. CDR3 sequence reads: CASSSAPGTRGYEQYF. Written as DNA, the CDR3 is TGTGCCAGCAGCTCCGCCCCAGGGACTAGAGGGTACGAGCAGTACTTC.

The chain links TRBV5-1 to TRBJ2-5; 7 bases align to TRBD2. The CDR3 consists of 16 residues. The J segment lost 1 base and the V segment lost 1 base, leaving 7 bases of the junction unmatched. In germline, CDR1 is SGHRS, CDR2 YFSETQ. The CDR3 loop reads CASSLFGGGPQETQYF. The CDR3 DNA follows: TGCGCCAGCAGCTTGTTCGGGGGAGGGCCCCAAGAGACCCAGTACTTC.

The V and J genes are TRBV29-1 and TRBJ2-1; 7 bases match TRBD1. Per the germline V gene, CDR1 is SQVTM and CDR2 is ANQGSEA. J lost 3 bases, V lost 4 bases, and 3 bases had no gene match. This CDR3 has 13 amino acids. The CDR3 reads CSVGTGFYNEQFF. CDR3 DNA: TGCAGCGTTGGGACAGGTTTCTACAATGAGCAGTTCTTC.

The chain is built from TRBV27 and TRBJ1-1, with D possibly matching TRBD1 (6 bases). The CDR3 is made up of 15 amino acids. The V end lost 0 bases, the J end lost 1 base, and 9 bases lay between the germline ends. The germline V gene has CDR1 MNHEY and CDR2 SMNVEV (reference sequence). CDR3 in amino acids: CASSLSQGSNTEAFF. For the CDR3, the DNA is TGTGCCAGCAGTTTATCCCAGGGGTCGAACACTGAAGCTTTCTTT.

V gene TRBV5-1 combines with J gene TRBJ1-2, with D possibly matching TRBD1 (6 bases). CDR1 is SGHRS and CDR2 is YFSETQ in the germline V gene. CDR3 length: 12 amino acids. V lost 5 bases to trimming and J lost 6 bases, with 11 bases between them. CDR3 sequence reads: CASSQDSDGYTF. The CDR3 bases are TGCGCCAGCAGTCAGGACAGCGATGGCTACACCTTC.

The J gene is TRBJ2-3, the V gene TRBV5-6; weak D call: TRBD1 (5 bases). The germline V gene encodes CDR1 SGHDT and CDR2 YYEEEE. This CDR3 has 14 residues. V lost 0 bases, J lost 2 bases, and 7 bases lay in between. The CDR3 DNA reads as TGTGCCAGCAGCTTGGGCAGGGACACAGATACGCAGTATTTT. As protein: CASSLGRDTDTQYF.

The J gene is TRBJ1-1, the V gene TRBV5-6; D is unclear. The CDR3 contains 15 residues. Germline loops: CDR1 SGHDT, CDR2 YYEEEE. Trimming pared 0 bases from V and 1 base from J, leaving 10 bases between. The CDR3 reads CASSLERPPNTEAFF. DNA for the CDR3: TGTGCCAGCAGCTTGGAGAGGCCCCCGAACACTGAAGCTTTCTTT.

The genes are TRBV18 and TRBJ1-5; D ambiguous. V was cut by 6 bases and J by 7 bases, with 19 bases left in between. The CDR3 extends over 15 amino acids. Germline V CDR1 and CDR2: KGHSH, LQKENI. The CDR3 DNA sequence: TGTGCCAGCTCGCCAGACACCGTCGTCGACCAGCCCCAGCATTTT. It specifies CASSPDTVVDQPQHF.

The chain is built from TRBV13 and TRBJ2-1; 8 bases align to TRBD2. Germline V CDR1 and CDR2: PRHDT, FYEKMQ (reference sequence). The CDR3 contains 16 residues. The ends lost 5 bases at V and 9 bases at J; junction bases unmatched: 15. The DNA for the CDR3 is TGTGCCAGCAGCCCATCCGGGACTAGTCGAGGCGGTGAGCAGTTCTTC. It translates to CASSPSGTSRGGEQFF.

This chain joins TRBV7-3 and TRBJ1-1; 9 nucleotides match TRBD1. The CDR3 totals 15 residues. In germline, CDR1 is SGHTA, CDR2 FQGTGA. V lost 5 bases, J lost 6 bases, and 10 bases stayed unmatched. CDR3 in amino acids: CASSPGQGISPEAFF. The CDR3 bases are TGTGCCAGCAGCCCAGGACAGGGGATTAGCCCTGAAGCTTTCTTT.

The J gene is TRBJ1-6, the V gene TRBV28, with D unclear. CDR3 length: 13 amino acids. Looked up from germline, CDR1 is MDHEN and CDR2 is SYDVKM. With 7 bases removed from V and 0 bases from J, the gap between germline ends came to 4 bases. CDR3 nucleotides: TGTGCCAGCACGAGCTCCTATAATTCACCCCTCCACTTT. This translates into CASTSSYNSPLHF.

The rearrangement joins TRBV5-4 to TRBJ1-5, with a tentative D call TRBD1 (5 bases). The germline CDR1 and CDR2 sequences are SGHNT and YYREEE (reference sequence). Trimming stripped 5 bases from V and 1 base from J, with 19 bases between. The CDR3 is 17 residues long. CDR3 DNA: TGTGCCAGCAGGCCGGGACGGGAGAGAAAGAGCAATCAGCCCCAGCATTTT. Amino acid sequence: CASRPGRERKSNQPQHF.

This clone was recorded only once. The J gene is TRBJ2-2, the V gene TRBV9, with TRBD1 matching 7 bases. J lost 0 bases, V lost 4 bases, and 6 bases had no gene match. The CDR3 has 16 residues. From germline, CDR1 is SGDLS and CDR2 YYNGEE. Here the CDR3 reads CASSPATGSNTGELFF. As DNA, the CDR3 is TGTGCCAGCAGCCCTGCGACAGGGTCGAACACCGGGGAGCTGTTTTTT.

The gene calls are TRBV29-1 and TRBJ1-2; the D is unclear. The CDR3 is made up of 14 amino acids. Germline V CDR1 and CDR2: SQVTM, ANQGSEA. Between the trimmed V and J ends, which lost 4 bases and 5 bases, there was a span of 17 bases. CDR3: CSVGGGVWGYGYTF. The DNA for the CDR3 is TGCAGCGTTGGCGGCGGGGTCTGGGGTTATGGCTACACCTTC.

The gene calls are TRBV27 and TRBJ1-1; D might be TRBD1 (5 bases). There are 11 residues in the CDR3. In germline, CDR1 is MNHEY, CDR2 SMNVEV (reference sequence). Trimming cost V 3 bases and J 8 bases, with 7 bases left between them. The CDR3 coding sequence is TGTGCCAGCAGTTTCGGGGGGGAAGCTTTCTTT. Translation gives CASSFGGEAFF.

This chain uses TRBV15 with TRBJ2-7; maybe TRBD1 (5 bases). CDR1 LNHNV and CDR2 YYDKDF come from the germline V gene (reference sequence). The CDR3 extends over 14 amino acids. V was pared by 1 base and J by 5 bases, with 12 bases between. The CDR3 bases are TGTGCCACCAGCAGAGCGGAACAGGACCACGAGCAGTACTTC. This sequence encodes CATSRAEQDHEQYF.

This clone was counted once. The V gene is TRBV27, the J gene TRBJ1-1; possibly TRBD1 for D (6 bases). The CDR3 covers 13 residues. Germline values: CDR1 MNHEY, CDR2 SMNVEV (reference sequence). V gave up 6 bases and J gave up 2 bases, with 10 bases separating them. This CDR3 reads CASSLRGNTEAFF. The CDR3 bases are TGTGCCAGCAGCCTCAGGGGAAACACTGAAGCTTTCTTT.

The CDR3: CASSPRLAGETQYF. In nucleotides, the CDR3 is TGTGCCAGCAGTCCCAGACTAGCGGGGGAGACCCAGTACTTC. The chain couples TRBV27 to TRBJ2-5; 11 nucleotides align to TRBD2. The CDR3 runs to 14 residues. The J segment lost 5 bases and the V segment lost 5 bases, leaving 4 bases of the junction unmatched. CDR1 is MNHEY, CDR2 SMNVEV, per germline (reference sequence).